The 6 T cell receptor beta chains reported below all come from one sample, sequenced in a study of T cell changes during pregnancy in multiple sclerosis. The data were produced by immunoSEQ multiplex PCR, yet TCRdb's version contains in-frame clones alone and is incomplete. The sample holds some 80,000 clones, about nine tenths seen once. This sample comprised peripheral blood, obtained in the first trimester of pregnancy. Receptors originate from a female donor with multiple sclerosis, enrolled in a pregnancy study.

This rearrangement joins TRBV5-1 to TRBJ2-1, with 15 bases identical to TRBD2. CDR3 size: 19 residues. Trimming took 3 bases from V and 0 from J; bases not matched to a gene: 7. Germline V gene lookup returns CDR1 SGHRS and CDR2 YFSETQ. The CDR3 DNA follows: TGCGCCAGCAGCTCTCAGGGACTAGCGGGGGGTAGCTCCTACAATGAGCAGTTCTTC. It encodes CASSSQGLAGGSSYNEQFF.

The gene calls are TRBV29-1 and TRBJ2-1; TRBD2 aligns across 10 bases. There are 14 residues in the CDR3. Germline assignment: CDR1 SQVTM and CDR2 ANQGSEA. J lost 6 bases, V lost 2 bases, and 4 bases had no gene match. The CDR3 region has the DNA TGCAGCGTTGAAAGACTAGCGGGTGTCAATGAGCAGTTCTTC. This codes for CSVERLAGVNEQFF.

This rearrangement joins TRBV5-1 to TRBJ2-7; the match to TRBD1 covers 9 bases. The length of the CDR3 is 14 residues. Germline V gene lookup returns CDR1 SGHRS and CDR2 YFSETQ. V lost 4 bases to trimming and J lost 4 bases; unmatched junction nucleotides: 6. CDR3 bases: TGCGCCAGCAGCCCCCGGGACAGGGCTTACGAGCAGTACTTC. Encoded protein: CASSPRDRAYEQYF.

This chain joins TRBV19 and TRBJ1-1, with D unresolved. V was clipped by 8 bases and J by 1 base, with 20 bases between them. The germline CDR1 and CDR2 sequences are LNHDA and SQIVND (reference sequence). This CDR3 comprises 16 residues. The CDR3 spells CASFAGIGQPNTEAFF. The CDR3 bases are TGTGCCAGTTTTGCGGGTATTGGGCAGCCGAACACTGAAGCTTTCTTT.

The chain uses TRBV27 and TRBJ2-3; D might be TRBD1 (6 bases). This CDR3 has 14 amino acids. Germline CDR1 is MNHEY and CDR2 is SMNVEV (reference sequence). V lost 6 bases to trimming and J lost 7 bases, with 17 bases between them. The CDR3 DNA is TGTGCCAGCAGAGCCCGGGACACATTTAATACGCAGTATTTT. This translates into CASRARDTFNTQYF.

The rearrangement links TRBV2 to TRBJ2-6, with D possibly TRBD1 on 5 matching bases. Trimming took off 6 bases at V and 2 bases at J, with 11 bases between the two ends. CDR1 SNHLY and CDR2 FYNNEI come from the germline V gene. The CDR3 is made up of 15 amino acids. CDR3 DNA: TGTGCCAGCAGGGAGACAGCCCCTGGGGCCAACGTCCTGACTTTC. As protein: CASRETAPGANVLTF.